This T cell receptor beta chain was identified in a study of immune evolution from preneoplasia to lung adenocarcinoma. Study findings and constraints: Normal lung had the highest top T cell clone frequencies.

Two lung cancer pathologists independently confirmed each histologic diagnosis. Turning to this clone: Its antigen remains unidentified.

V was pared by 5 bases and J by 4 bases, with 11 bases of the junction left unmatched. This CDR3 contains 16 residues. Per the germline V gene, CDR1 is MNHEY and CDR2 is SMNVEV (reference sequence). Libraries were prepared by immunoSEQ multiplex PCR; TCRdb keeps only in-frame clonotypes and omits some of them. This repertoire shows 6,500 to 8,500 clones, roughly 82% found once; its top ten account for roughly 2.8%. Specimen: FFPE minimally invasive lung adenocarcinoma tissue. V gene TRBV27 combines with J gene TRBJ2-7; 10 bases fit TRBD1. This receptor was taken from a person between 65 and 79 years old with lung adenocarcinoma. The CDR3, as DNA: TGTGCCAGCAGTCCGATCCCGGGACAGGGGACTTACGAGCAGTACTTC. It translates to CASSPIPGQGTYEQYF.